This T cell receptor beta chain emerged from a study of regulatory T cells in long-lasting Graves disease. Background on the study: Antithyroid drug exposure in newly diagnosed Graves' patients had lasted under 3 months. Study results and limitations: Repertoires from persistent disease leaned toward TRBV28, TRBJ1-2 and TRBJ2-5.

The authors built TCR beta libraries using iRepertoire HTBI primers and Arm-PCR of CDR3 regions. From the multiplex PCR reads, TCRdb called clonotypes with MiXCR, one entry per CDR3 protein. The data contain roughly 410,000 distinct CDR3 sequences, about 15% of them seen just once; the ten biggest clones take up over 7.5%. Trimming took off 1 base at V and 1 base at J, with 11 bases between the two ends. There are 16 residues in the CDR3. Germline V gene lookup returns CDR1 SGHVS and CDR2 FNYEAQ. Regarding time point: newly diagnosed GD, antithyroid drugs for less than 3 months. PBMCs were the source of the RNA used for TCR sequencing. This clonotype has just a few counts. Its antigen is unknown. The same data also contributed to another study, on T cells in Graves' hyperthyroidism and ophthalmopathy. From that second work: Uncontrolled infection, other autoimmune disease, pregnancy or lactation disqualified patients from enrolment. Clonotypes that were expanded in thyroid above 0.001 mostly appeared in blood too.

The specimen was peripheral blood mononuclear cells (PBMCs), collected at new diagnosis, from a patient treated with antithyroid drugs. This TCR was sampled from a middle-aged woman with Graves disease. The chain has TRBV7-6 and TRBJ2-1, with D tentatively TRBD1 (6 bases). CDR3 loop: CASSLGGQGSYNEQFF. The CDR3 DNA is TGTGCCAGCAGCTTAGGGGGGCAGGGGTCCTACAATGAGCAGTTCTTC.